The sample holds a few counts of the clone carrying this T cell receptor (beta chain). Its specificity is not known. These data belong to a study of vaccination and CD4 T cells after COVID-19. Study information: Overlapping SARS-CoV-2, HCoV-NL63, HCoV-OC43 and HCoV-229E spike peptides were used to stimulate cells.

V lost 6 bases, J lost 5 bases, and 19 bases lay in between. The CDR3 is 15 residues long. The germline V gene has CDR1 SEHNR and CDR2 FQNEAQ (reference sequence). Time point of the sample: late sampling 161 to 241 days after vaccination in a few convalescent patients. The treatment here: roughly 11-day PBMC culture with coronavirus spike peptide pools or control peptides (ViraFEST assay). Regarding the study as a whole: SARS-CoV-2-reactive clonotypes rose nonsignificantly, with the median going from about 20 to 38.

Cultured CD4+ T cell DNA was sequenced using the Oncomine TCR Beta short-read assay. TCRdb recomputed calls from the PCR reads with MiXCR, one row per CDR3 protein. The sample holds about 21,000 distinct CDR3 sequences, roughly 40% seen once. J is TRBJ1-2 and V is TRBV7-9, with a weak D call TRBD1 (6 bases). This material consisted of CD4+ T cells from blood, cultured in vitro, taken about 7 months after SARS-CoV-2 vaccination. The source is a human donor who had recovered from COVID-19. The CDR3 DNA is TGTGCCAGCAGTCGTCTCGGGGGCGGACCGTATGGCTACACCTTC. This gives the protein CASSRLGGGPYGYTF. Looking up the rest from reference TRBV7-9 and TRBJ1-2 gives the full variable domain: DTGVSQNPRHKITKRGQNVTFRCDPISEHNRLYWYRQTLGQGPEFLTYFQNEAQLEKSRLLSDRFSAERPKGSFSTLEIQRTEQGDSAMYLCASSRLGGGPYGYTFGSGTRLTVV.